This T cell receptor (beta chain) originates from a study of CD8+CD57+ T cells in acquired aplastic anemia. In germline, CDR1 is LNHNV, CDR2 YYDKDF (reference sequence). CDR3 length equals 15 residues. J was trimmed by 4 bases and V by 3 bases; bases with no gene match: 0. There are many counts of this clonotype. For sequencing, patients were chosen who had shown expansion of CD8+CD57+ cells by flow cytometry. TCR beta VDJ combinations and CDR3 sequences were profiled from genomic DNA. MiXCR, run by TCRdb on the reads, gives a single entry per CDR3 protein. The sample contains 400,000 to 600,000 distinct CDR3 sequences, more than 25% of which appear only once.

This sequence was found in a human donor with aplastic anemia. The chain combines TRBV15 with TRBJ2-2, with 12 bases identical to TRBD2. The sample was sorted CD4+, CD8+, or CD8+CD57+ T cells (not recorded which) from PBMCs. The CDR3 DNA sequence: TGTGCCACCAGCAGGGGACTAGCGGGCACCGGGGAGCTGTTTTTT. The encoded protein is CATSRGLAGTGELFF.